Shown below are 32 T cell receptor beta chains from a single sample sequenced in a study of T cell changes during pregnancy in multiple sclerosis. TCRdb's table, derived via immunoSEQ multiplex PCR, lists solely in-frame clones and lacks some. The sample yields about 17,000 clones, 70% to 90% seen once. Sequencing was performed on CD8+ T cells from peripheral blood mononuclear cells, taken after pregnancy. The receptor source for this set is a female donor in good health, enrolled as a control in a pregnancy study.

This chain connects TRBV7-9 to TRBJ2-5, with D hard to call. V shed 5 bases and J shed 0 bases, with 13 bases lying between them. This CDR3 spans 15 amino acids. CDR1 and CDR2 from the germline V gene are SEHNR and FQNEAQ (reference sequence). The CDR3 bases are TGTGCCAGCAGCCGTCCAACAGTGTACCAAGAGACCCAGTACTTC. Translating it yields CASSRPTVYQETQYF.

The chain couples TRBV9 to TRBJ2-3; D perhaps matches TRBD2 (6 bases). The CDR3 is 14 residues long. Trimming removed 0 bases from V and 1 base from J, with 6 bases in between. Germline lookup yields CDR1 SGDLS and CDR2 YYNGEE. CDR3 nucleotide sequence: TGTGCCAGCAGCGTAGCTAGCGGCACAGATACGCAGTATTTT. Translation: CASSVASGTDTQYF.

The chain combines TRBV10-2 with TRBJ2-1; TRBD2 matches at 12 bases. From germline, CDR1 is WSHSY and CDR2 SAAADI. V was pared by 7 bases and J by 4 bases, with 5 bases of the junction left unmatched. The CDR3 has 15 residues. The CDR3 DNA reads TGCGCCAGCACAAACGGACTAGCGGGGTACAATGAGCAGTTCTTC. This codes for CASTNGLAGYNEQFF.

The J gene is TRBJ2-1, the V gene TRBV25-1, with a possible D match to TRBD1 (5 bases). Germline CDR1 is MGHDK and CDR2 is SYGVNS. Deletions cut 4 bases from V and 6 bases from J, with 13 bases between. This CDR3 region has 14 residues. Written as DNA, the CDR3 is TGTGCCAGCAGTGGGAAGTTTGACAGCAATGAGCAGTTCTTC. Translation gives CASSGKFDSNEQFF.

The V and J genes are TRBV7-3 and TRBJ2-1, with D perhaps matching TRBD1 (6 bases). The CDR3 length is 15 residues. The V and J ends lost 4 bases and 0 bases respectively, with 10 bases between them. Germline values: CDR1 SGHTA, CDR2 FQGTGA. The CDR3 DNA sequence: TGTGCCAGCAGCTCCACAGGGAGCTCCTACAATGAGCAGTTCTTC. Translated: CASSSTGSSYNEQFF.

The chain carries TRBV11-3 and TRBJ1-6; D is undetermined. Per the germline V gene, CDR1 is SGHNT and CDR2 is YENEEA. The CDR3 runs 16 residues. V lost 6 bases, J lost 6 bases, and 18 bases lay in between. The CDR3 region is CASSFREEMSNSPLHF. Here the CDR3 DNA reads TGTGCCAGCAGTTTTAGGGAGGAGATGAGTAATTCACCCCTCCACTTT.

V gene TRBV27 combines with J gene TRBJ1-2; D is perhaps TRBD1 (6 bases). V lost 5 bases to trimming and J lost 4 bases, with 14 bases between them. CDR3 size: 14 residues. From germline, CDR1 is MNHEY and CDR2 SMNVEV (reference sequence). The CDR3 bases are TGTGCCAGCAGTCCATCCGGGACAATCTATGGCTACACCTTC. Translating gives CASSPSGTIYGYTF.

This clone turned up a few times. The chain has TRBV20-1 and TRBJ2-2; a possible D gene is TRBD1 (6 bases). Trimming took off 7 bases at V and 5 bases at J, with 8 bases between the two ends. The CDR3 spans 11 residues. Per germline, CDR1 DFQATT and CDR2 SNEGSKA (reference sequence). CDR3 in amino acids: CSVQGTGELFF. The DNA of the CDR3 is TGCAGTGTTCAGGGGACCGGGGAGCTGTTTTTT.

This chain uses TRBV29-1 with TRBJ2-7; the D gene is possibly TRBD2 (5 bases). The V and J ends lost 6 bases and 2 bases respectively, with 11 bases between them. The CDR3 has 12 amino acids. The germline V gene encodes CDR1 SQVTM and CDR2 ANQGSEA. The DNA for the CDR3 is TGCAGCGTGTCTGCCGGGGCCTACGAGCAGTACTTC. This codes for CSVSAGAYEQYF.

The V gene is TRBV28, the J gene TRBJ1-1; D call uncertain. V gave up 5 bases and J gave up 1 base, with 5 bases separating them. CDR3 size: 12 residues. Germline CDR1 MDHEN, CDR2 SYDVKM. CDR3 residues: CASSPQNTEAFF. The CDR3 DNA follows: TGTGCCAGCAGTCCCCAGAACACTGAAGCTTTCTTT.

CDR3 sequence reads: CASSLLAGEALSYEQYF. The CDR3 DNA follows: TGTGCCAGCAGCTTACTAGCGGGGGAGGCCCTTAGCTACGAGCAGTACTTC. The chain combines TRBV2 with TRBJ2-7; 11 positions match TRBD2. CDR1 is SNHLY, CDR2 FYNNEI, per germline. The CDR3 contains 17 residues. With 6 bases clipped from V and 3 bases from J, the junction kept 13 bases outside the gene matches. Full variable domain (outside the CDR3, taken from reference TRBV2 and TRBJ2-7): EPEVTQTPSHQVTQMGQEVILRCVPISNHLYFYWYRQILGQKVEFLVSFYNNEISEKSEIFDDQFSVERPDGSNFTLKIRSTKLEDSAMYFCASSLLAGEALSYEQYFGPGTRLTVT.

The CDR3 DNA sequence: TGTGCCAGCAGACGGGGACTAGCGGGAGGTAATATATACAATGAGCAGTTCTTC. Protein product: CASRRGLAGGNIYNEQFF. The rearrangement links TRBV28 to TRBJ2-1, with 15 bases matching TRBD2. The germline CDR1 and CDR2 sequences are MDHEN and SYDVKM. Trimming cost V 6 bases and J 4 bases; bases outside gene matches: 10. CDR3 length: 18 residues.

The rearrangement uses TRBV6-6 and TRBJ1-3; D gene unclear. V dropped 4 bases and J dropped 0 bases, with 10 bases sitting between them. Germline values: CDR1 MNHNY, CDR2 SVGAGI (reference sequence). This CDR3 comprises 15 residues. CDR3 DNA sequence: TGTGCCAGCAGTTTCCAAACAGACTCTGGAAACACCATATATTTT. Residues: CASSFQTDSGNTIYF.

This chain links TRBV27 with TRBJ1-5; tentative D call: TRBD1 (6 bases). The CDR3 has 16 amino acids. Germline CDR1 reads MNHEY; CDR2 reads SMNVEV (reference sequence). V gave up 4 bases and J gave up 2 bases, with 15 bases separating them. The CDR3 is CASSSAGAQGNQPQHF. The CDR3 DNA follows: TGTGCCAGCAGTTCGGCGGGGGCGCAGGGCAATCAGCCCCAGCATTTT.

The V and J genes are TRBV29-1 and TRBJ2-1; 7 bases line up with TRBD1. This CDR3 is built from 13 residues. CDR1 is SQVTM and CDR2 is ANQGSEA in the germline V gene. V shed 7 bases, J shed 0 bases, and the junction held 3 bases outside the gene matches. CDR3 DNA sequence: TGCAGCGCGACAGGGAGCTCCTACAATGAGCAGTTCTTC. Translating it yields CSATGSSYNEQFF.

A word on this clone: The junction differs from germline at one of its ends, possibly a read error. The V gene is TRBV15, the J gene TRBJ1-5; 7 bases are shared with TRBD1. Germline CDR1 reads LNHNV; CDR2 reads YYDKDF (reference sequence). There are 14 residues in the CDR3. The CDR3 spells CATSRDRANQPQHF. In DNA, the CDR3 is TGTGCCACCAGCCGAGACAGGGCAAATCAGCCCCAGCATTTT.

This sequence joins TRBV9 and TRBJ2-1, with a weak D call TRBD2 (6 bases). Trimming took 4 bases from V and 0 from J, leaving 8 bases between them. The CDR3 loop spans 14 amino acids. Germline V gives CDR1 SGDLS, CDR2 YYNGEE. CDR3 residues: CASSFSGSYNEQFF. The CDR3 DNA reads TGTGCCAGCAGCTTTAGCGGCTCCTACAATGAGCAGTTCTTC.

V and J are TRBV11-3 and TRBJ2-3, with 11 nucleotides matching TRBD2. Per germline, CDR1 SGHNT and CDR2 YENEEA. This CDR3 is 15 amino acids long. V trimming: 3 bases; J trimming: 2 bases; junction bases outside the gene matches: 1. CDR3 sequence: CASSLTSGATDTQYF. CDR3 nucleotides: TGTGCCAGCAGCTTGACTAGCGGGGCCACAGATACGCAGTATTTT.

The V call is TRBV4-2, the J call TRBJ2-1, with 16 bases identical to TRBD2. Per the germline V gene, CDR1 is LGHNA and CDR2 is YNFKEQ. The V gene end was trimmed by 2 bases and the J gene end by 4 bases; junction bases not matched to a gene: 8. The CDR3 is 19 residues long. DNA of the CDR3: TGTGCCAGCAGCCAAAAGGGACTAGCGGGAGGGCTCCCGTACAATGAGCAGTTCTTC. This sequence encodes CASSQKGLAGGLPYNEQFF.

The rearrangement joins TRBV28 to TRBJ2-3; D not certain. Germline CDR1 and CDR2: MDHEN and SYDVKM. The CDR3 loop spans 15 amino acids. V was clipped by 3 bases and J by 2 bases, with 12 bases between them. This CDR3 reads CASSFSTSATDTQYF. CDR3 nucleotides: TGTGCCAGCAGTTTTTCCACTTCTGCCACAGATACGCAGTATTTT.

V is TRBV5-8 and J is TRBJ1-2; D is ambiguous. V was trimmed by 1 base and J by 4 bases, leaving 11 bases between them. Germline assignment: CDR1 SGHTS and CDR2 YDEGEE. CDR3 size: 14 residues. The CDR3 DNA sequence: TGTGCCAGCAGCTTGTGGGCTGGGAGCTATGGCTACACCTTC. As protein: CASSLWAGSYGYTF.

This chain joins TRBV6-4 and TRBJ2-3; possibly TRBD2 for D (6 bases). Germline CDR1 reads MRHNA; CDR2 reads SNTAGT. This CDR3 region has 15 residues. Trimming left V 0 bases short and J 4 bases short, with 11 bases between. CDR3 sequence (DNA): TGTGCCAGCAGTGACTCAGTGGGGGACTCAGATACGCAGTATTTT. Translation gives CASSDSVGDSDTQYF.

This chain uses TRBV27 with TRBJ2-7, with D possibly TRBD2 on 5 matching bases. Trimming cost V 4 bases and J 2 bases, with 12 bases left between them. The CDR3 runs 14 residues. CDR1 and CDR2 from the germline V gene are MNHEY and SMNVEV (reference sequence). The CDR3 sequence: CASSSTTTPYEQYF. For the CDR3, the DNA is TGTGCCAGCAGTTCGACTACCACTCCCTACGAGCAGTACTTC.

V is TRBV7-9 and J is TRBJ2-1, with D tentatively TRBD1 (6 bases). Germline CDR1 and CDR2: SEHNR and FQNEAQ (reference sequence). V lost 5 bases to trimming and J lost 4 bases, with 15 bases between them. There are 15 residues in the CDR3. The DNA of the CDR3 is TGTGCCAGCAGCCCTCAGAGTCAGGGGTACAATGAGCAGTTCTTC. This gives the protein CASSPQSQGYNEQFF.

The count of this clone is one. The CDR3 region has the DNA TGTGCCAGCAGTCAGGCTGAAAAACTGTTTTTT. This encodes CASSQAEKLFF. This chain joins TRBV28 and TRBJ1-4; D remains unclear. The CDR3 consists of 11 residues. Trimming left V 5 bases short and J 7 bases short, with 5 bases between. Germline V gene sequence: CDR1 MDHEN, CDR2 SYDVKM.

This chain uses TRBV6-5 with TRBJ2-5, with D tentatively TRBD2 (6 bases). From germline, CDR1 is MNHEY and CDR2 SVGAGI. The CDR3 runs 16 residues. V was trimmed by 0 bases and J by 4 bases, leaving 15 bases between them. This chain's CDR3 is CASSYSVGGAAETQYF. The CDR3 coding sequence is TGTGCCAGCAGTTACTCAGTGGGCGGGGCGGCAGAGACCCAGTACTTC.

The V call is TRBV6-1, the J call TRBJ2-3; tentative D call: TRBD2 (5 bases). Trimming removed 1 base at V and 0 bases at J, with 8 bases between. The CDR3 runs 15 residues. CDR1 MNHNS and CDR2 SASEGT come from the germline V gene. CDR3 in amino acids: CASSEGSGSTDTQYF. The CDR3 DNA reads TGTGCCAGCAGTGAAGGGTCGGGGAGCACAGATACGCAGTATTTT.

This rearrangement joins TRBV5-4 to TRBJ2-3, with 10 bases aligning to TRBD2. The V gene end was trimmed by 0 bases and the J gene end by 2 bases; junction bases not matched to a gene: 3. The CDR3 length is 16 residues. Germline CDR1 is SGHNT and CDR2 is YYREEE (reference sequence). CDR3 coding DNA: TGTGCCAGCAGCTTGGTTAGCGGGAGGAACACAGATACGCAGTATTTT. Protein product: CASSLVSGRNTDTQYF.

This chain joins TRBV19 and TRBJ2-3; TRBD2 is a possible D gene (6 bases). Trimming stripped 0 bases from V and 2 bases from J, with 15 bases between. The CDR3 is made up of 17 amino acids. Germline V gives CDR1 LNHDA, CDR2 SQIVND (reference sequence). For the CDR3, the DNA is TGTGCCAGTAGTATAGATCTTCGGCGGGAACACACAGATACGCAGTATTTT. Encoded protein: CASSIDLRREHTDTQYF.

The CDR3 spells CASSPQGAGGPGETQYF. CDR3 DNA sequence: TGTGCCAGCAGCCCCCAGGGAGCGGGGGGTCCCGGGGAGACCCAGTACTTC. The chain couples TRBV13 to TRBJ2-5; 9 bases match TRBD2. V was clipped by 5 bases and J by 5 bases; unmatched bases: 15. This CDR3 has 17 amino acids. The germline gives CDR1 PRHDT, CDR2 FYEKMQ (reference sequence).

This clone has only one observation. Here the CDR3 reads CASSLAKNDGGELFF. Here the CDR3 DNA reads TGTGCCAGCAGCTTAGCTAAGAACGACGGGGGGGAGCTGTTTTTT. The gene calls are TRBV7-9 and TRBJ2-2; D gene ambiguous. Trimming stripped 0 bases from V and 8 bases from J, with 13 bases between. This CDR3 contains 15 residues. Germline V gene data show CDR1 as SEHNR and CDR2 as FQNEAQ (reference sequence).

The V and J genes are TRBV7-9 and TRBJ1-2, with D possibly matching TRBD1 (5 bases). The length of the CDR3 is 14 residues. Germline V gene data show CDR1 as SEHNR and CDR2 as FQNEAQ (reference sequence). V dropped 5 bases and J dropped 2 bases, with 12 bases sitting between them. This chain's CDR3 is CASSPTEVNYGYTF. The CDR3 nucleotides are TGTGCCAGCAGCCCGACAGAAGTGAACTATGGCTACACCTTC.